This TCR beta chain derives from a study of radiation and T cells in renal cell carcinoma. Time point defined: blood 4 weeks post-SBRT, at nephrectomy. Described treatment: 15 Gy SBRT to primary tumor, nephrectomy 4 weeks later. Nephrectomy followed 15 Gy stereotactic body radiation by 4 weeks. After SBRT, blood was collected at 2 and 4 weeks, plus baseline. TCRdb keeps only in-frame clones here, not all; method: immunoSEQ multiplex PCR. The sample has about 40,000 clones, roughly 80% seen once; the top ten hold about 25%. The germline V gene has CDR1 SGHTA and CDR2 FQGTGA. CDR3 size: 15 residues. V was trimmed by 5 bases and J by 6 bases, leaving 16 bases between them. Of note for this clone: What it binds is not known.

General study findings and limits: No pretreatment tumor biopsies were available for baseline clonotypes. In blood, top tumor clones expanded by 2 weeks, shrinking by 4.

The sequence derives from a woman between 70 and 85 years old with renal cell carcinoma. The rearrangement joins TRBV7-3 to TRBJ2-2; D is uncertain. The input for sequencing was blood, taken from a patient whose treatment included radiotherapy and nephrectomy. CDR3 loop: CASSPLAGAAGELFF. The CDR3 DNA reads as TGTGCCAGCAGCCCCCTCGCCGGAGCCGCCGGGGAGCTGTTTTTT.